There are many counts of the clone carrying this T cell receptor beta chain. Its antigen remains unknown. RNA extraction gave at least 5 micrograms of total RNA per sample. With a J-beta primer mix and a sample-barcoded 5' primer, a second PCR ran about 7 to 12 cycles. MiXCR was run by TCRdb on the 5' RACE reads, yielding one entry per CDR3 protein. The sample has fewer than 900,000 distinct CDR3 sequences; roughly 47% are singletons. This record belongs to a study of blood T cells in healthy people across ages. CDR3 length equals 13 residues. Deletions cut 0 bases from V and 5 bases from J, with 7 bases between. CDR1 and CDR2 from the germline V gene are ENHRY and SYGVKD. Study-wide points: Diversity estimates drawn from one million T cells were deemed underestimates. TCR beta diversity per million T cells fell roughly linearly with age.

This receptor was identified in a woman in her sixties in good health. The sequenced sample consisted of blood. The chain joins TRBV10-3 to TRBJ2-5; D gene uncertain. CDR3 sequence: CAISESTRETQYF. The CDR3 nucleotides read TGTGCCATCAGTGAGTCGACTCGGGAGACCCAGTACTTC.